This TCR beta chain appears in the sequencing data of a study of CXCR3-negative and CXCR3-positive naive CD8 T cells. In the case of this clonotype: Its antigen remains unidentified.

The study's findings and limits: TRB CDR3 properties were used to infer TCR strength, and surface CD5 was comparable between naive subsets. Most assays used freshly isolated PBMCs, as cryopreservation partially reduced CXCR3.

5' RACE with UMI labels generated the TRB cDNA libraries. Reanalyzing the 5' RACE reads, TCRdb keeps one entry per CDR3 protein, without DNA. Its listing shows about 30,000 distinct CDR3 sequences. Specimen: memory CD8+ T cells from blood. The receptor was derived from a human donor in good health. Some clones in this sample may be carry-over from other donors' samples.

The CDR3 loop is CASSIGEPSSGNTIYF. This chain joins TRBV19 and TRBJ1-3. The CDR3 totals 16 residues. Per the germline V gene, CDR1 is LNHDA and CDR2 is SQIVND (reference sequence).